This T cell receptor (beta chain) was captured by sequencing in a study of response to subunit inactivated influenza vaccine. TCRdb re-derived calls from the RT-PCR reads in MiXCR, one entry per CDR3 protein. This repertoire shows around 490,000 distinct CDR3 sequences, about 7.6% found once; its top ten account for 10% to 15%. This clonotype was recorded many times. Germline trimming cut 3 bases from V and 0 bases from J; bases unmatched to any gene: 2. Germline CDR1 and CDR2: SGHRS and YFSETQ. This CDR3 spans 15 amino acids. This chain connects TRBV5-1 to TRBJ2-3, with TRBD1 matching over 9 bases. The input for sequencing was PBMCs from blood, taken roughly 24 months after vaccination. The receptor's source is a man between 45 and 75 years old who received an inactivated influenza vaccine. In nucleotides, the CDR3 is TGCGCCAGCAGCTACGGGACAGGGAGCACAGATACGCAGTATTTT. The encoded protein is CASSYGTGSTDTQYF.